This entry features one T cell receptor beta chain sequence. Its antigen is unknown. This entry comes from a study of radiotherapy plus CTLA-4 blockade in lung cancer. Study findings and constraints: According to reports, early shifts in blood T cell clones, alongside interferon-beta, forecast response most accurately.

Assay used: immunoSEQ multiplex PCR; TCRdb lists only in-frame clones, some missing. Of some 74,000 clones in the sample, around four fifths were seen once. V lost 0 bases and J lost 6; bases outside the gene matches: 4. This CDR3 spans 15 amino acids. Germline CDR1 LGHNA, CDR2 YSLEER. CTLA-4 blockade with ipilimumab, together with focal radiation, was given to patients with chemo-refractory metastatic non-small-cell lung cancer. The J gene is TRBJ2-1, the V gene TRBV4-3; 8 nucleotides match TRBD2. The receptor's source is a human donor with non-small cell lung cancer who had a complete response to radiotherapy plus ipilimumab. Sequences were derived from peripheral blood, sampled from a patient treated with radiotherapy plus ipilimumab. The chain's CDR3 is CASSQDLAGGNEQFF. The CDR3 DNA is TGCGCCAGCAGCCAAGATTTGGCGGGGGGCAATGAGCAGTTCTTC.